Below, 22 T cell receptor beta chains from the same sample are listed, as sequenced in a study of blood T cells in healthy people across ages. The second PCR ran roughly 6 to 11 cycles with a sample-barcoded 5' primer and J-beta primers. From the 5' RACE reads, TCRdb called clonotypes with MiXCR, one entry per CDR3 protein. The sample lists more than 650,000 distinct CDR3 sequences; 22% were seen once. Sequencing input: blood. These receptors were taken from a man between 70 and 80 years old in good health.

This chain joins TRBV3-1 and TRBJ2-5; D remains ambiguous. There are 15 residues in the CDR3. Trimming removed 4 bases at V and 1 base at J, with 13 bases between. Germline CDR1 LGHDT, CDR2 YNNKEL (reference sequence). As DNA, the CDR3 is TGTGCCAGCAGCCCTACAGCCAACCCCCAAGAGACCCAGTACTTC. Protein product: CASSPTANPQETQYF.

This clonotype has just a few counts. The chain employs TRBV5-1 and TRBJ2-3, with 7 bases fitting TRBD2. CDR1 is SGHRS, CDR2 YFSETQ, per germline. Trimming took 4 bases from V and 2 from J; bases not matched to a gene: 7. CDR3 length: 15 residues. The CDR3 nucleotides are TGCGCCAGCAGCATACAGCGGGGCCACACAGATACGCAGTATTTT. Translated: CASSIQRGHTDTQYF.

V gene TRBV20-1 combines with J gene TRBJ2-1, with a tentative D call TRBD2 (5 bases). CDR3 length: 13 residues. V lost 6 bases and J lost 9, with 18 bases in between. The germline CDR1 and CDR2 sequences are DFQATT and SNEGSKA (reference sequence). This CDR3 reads CSARRLAIGEQFF. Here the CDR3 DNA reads TGCAGTGCCCGTAGGCTAGCTATTGGTGAGCAGTTCTTC.

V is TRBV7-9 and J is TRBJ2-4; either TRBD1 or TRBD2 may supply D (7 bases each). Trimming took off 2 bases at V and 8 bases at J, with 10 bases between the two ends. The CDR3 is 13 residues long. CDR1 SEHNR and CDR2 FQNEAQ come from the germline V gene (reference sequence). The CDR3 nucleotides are TGTGCCAGCAGCTTACCAGGGGGGGACATTCAGTACTTC. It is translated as CASSLPGGDIQYF.

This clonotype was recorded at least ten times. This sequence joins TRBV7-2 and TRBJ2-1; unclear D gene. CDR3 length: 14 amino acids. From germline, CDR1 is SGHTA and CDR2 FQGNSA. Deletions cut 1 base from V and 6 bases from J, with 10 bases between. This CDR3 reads CASSLGGATNEQFF. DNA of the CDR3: TGTGCCAGCAGCTTAGGTGGTGCCACCAATGAGCAGTTCTTC.

Here the CDR3 reads CASRRTGGQAFF. The CDR3 DNA follows: TGTGCCAGCAGGAGGACAGGGGGCCAAGCTTTCTTT. V usage is TRBV6-5 and J usage is TRBJ1-1; 11 nucleotides match TRBD1. The CDR3 sequence is 12 residues long. CDR1 and CDR2 (germline): MNHEY, SVGAGI. Trimming took 6 bases from V and 9 from J; bases not matched to a gene: 3.

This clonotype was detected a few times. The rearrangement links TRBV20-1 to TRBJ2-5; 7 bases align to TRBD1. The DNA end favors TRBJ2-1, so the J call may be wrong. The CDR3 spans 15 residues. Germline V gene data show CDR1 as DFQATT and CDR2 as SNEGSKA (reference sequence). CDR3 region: CSARKQGTVYNEQFF. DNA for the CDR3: TGCAGTGCTAGAAAACAGGGGACCGTCTACAATGAGCAGTTCTTC.

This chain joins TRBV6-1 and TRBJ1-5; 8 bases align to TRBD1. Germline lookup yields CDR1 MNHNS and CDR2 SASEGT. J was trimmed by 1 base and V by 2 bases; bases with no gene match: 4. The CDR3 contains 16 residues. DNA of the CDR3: TGTGCCAGCAGTGAACCCACAGGGGGGAGCAATCAGCCCCAGCATTTT. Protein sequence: CASSEPTGGSNQPQHF.

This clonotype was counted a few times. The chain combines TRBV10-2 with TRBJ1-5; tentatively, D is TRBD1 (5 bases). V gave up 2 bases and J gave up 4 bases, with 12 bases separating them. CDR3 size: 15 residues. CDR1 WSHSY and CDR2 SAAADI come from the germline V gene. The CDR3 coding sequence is TGCGCCAGCAGTGAGGGCCAGTACAGGAATCAGCCCCAGCATTTT. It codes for CASSEGQYRNQPQHF.

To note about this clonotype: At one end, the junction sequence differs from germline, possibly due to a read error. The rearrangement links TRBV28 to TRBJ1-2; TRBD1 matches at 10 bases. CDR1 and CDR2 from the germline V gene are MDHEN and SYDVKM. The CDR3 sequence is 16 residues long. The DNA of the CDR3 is TGTGCCAGCAGCTCCCCGGGACAGGGGATGGTAGAAGGCTACAGCTTC. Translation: CASSSPGQGMVEGYSF.

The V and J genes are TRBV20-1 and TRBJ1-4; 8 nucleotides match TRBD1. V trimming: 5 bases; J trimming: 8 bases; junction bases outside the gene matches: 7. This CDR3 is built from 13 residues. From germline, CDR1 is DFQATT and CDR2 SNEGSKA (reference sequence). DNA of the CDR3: TGCAGTGCTTCAGGGGGCAGGTGGGAAAAACTGTTTTTT. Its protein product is CSASGGRWEKLFF.

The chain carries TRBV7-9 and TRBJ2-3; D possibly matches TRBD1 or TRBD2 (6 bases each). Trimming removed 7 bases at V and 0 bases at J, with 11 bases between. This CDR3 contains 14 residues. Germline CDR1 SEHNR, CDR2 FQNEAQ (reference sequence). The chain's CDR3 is CASIPGASTDTQYF. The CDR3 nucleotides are TGTGCCAGCATCCCGGGGGCTAGCACAGATACGCAGTATTTT.

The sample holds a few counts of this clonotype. The CDR3 protein is CASTPGQGTGGGNQPQHF. For the CDR3, the DNA is TGTGCCAGCACCCCGGGACAGGGAACCGGGGGCGGCAATCAGCCCCAGCATTTT. V is TRBV2 and J is TRBJ1-5, with 9 bases identical to TRBD1. Trimming took 7 bases from V and 2 from J; bases not matched to a gene: 15. In germline, CDR1 is SNHLY, CDR2 FYNNEI. The length of the CDR3 is 18 residues.

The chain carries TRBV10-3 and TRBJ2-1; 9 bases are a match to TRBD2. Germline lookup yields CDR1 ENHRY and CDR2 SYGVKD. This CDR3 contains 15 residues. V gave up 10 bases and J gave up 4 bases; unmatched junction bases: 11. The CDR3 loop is CASRVAGALYNEQFF. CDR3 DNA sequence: TGTGCCAGCAGGGTAGCGGGGGCCCTTTACAATGAGCAGTTCTTC.

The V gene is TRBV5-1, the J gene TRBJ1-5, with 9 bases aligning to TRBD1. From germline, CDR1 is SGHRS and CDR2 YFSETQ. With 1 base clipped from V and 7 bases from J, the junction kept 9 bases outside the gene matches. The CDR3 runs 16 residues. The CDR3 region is CASSLMGQGLGQPQHF. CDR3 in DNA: TGCGCCAGCAGCTTGATGGGACAGGGCTTGGGACAGCCCCAGCATTTT.

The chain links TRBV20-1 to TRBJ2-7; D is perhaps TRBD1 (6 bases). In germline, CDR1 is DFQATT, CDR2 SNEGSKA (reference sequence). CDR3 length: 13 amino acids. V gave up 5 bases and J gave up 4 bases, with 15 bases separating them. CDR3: CSAPSEQGYEQYF. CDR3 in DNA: TGCAGTGCTCCCTCGGAACAGGGATACGAGCAGTACTTC.

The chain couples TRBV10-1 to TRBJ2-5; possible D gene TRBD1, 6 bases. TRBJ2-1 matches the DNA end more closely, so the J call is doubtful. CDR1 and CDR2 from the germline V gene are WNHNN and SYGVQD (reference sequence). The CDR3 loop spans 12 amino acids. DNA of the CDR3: TGCGCCAGCAGGGCAGGGGATCGGGAGCAGTTCTTC. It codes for CASRAGDREQFF.

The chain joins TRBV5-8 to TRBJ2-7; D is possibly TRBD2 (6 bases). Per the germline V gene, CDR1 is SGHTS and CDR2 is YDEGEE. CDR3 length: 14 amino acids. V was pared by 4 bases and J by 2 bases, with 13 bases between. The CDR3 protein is CASSGVGGPYEQYF. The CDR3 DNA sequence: TGTGCCAGCAGCGGGGTGGGGGGACCCTACGAGCAGTACTTC.

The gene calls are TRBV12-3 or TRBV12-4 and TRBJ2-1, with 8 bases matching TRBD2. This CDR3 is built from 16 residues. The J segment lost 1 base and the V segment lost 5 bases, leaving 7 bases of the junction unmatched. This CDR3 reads CASSGGAGGSYNEQFF. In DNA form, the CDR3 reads TGTGCCAGCAGTGGGGGTGCGGGGGGTTCCTACAATGAGCAGTTCTTC.

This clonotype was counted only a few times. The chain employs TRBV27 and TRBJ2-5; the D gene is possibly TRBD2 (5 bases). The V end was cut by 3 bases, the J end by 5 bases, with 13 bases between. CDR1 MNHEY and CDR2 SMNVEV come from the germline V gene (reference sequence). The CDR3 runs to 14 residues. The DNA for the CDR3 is TGTGCCAGCAGTTTTGGCCCTCGCGGGGAGACCCAGTACTTC. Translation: CASSFGPRGETQYF.

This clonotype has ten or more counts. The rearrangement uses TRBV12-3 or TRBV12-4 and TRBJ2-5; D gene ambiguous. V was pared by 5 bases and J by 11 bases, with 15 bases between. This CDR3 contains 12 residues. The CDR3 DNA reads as TGTGCCAGCAGTCCGACACAATTCGAACAGTACTTC. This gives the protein CASSPTQFEQYF.

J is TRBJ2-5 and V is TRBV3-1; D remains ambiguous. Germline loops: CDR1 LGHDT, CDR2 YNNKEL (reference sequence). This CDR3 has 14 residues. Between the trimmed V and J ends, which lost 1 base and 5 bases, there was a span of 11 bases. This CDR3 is CASSQVIERETQYF. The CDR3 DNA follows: TGTGCCAGCAGCCAAGTTATCGAACGGGAGACCCAGTACTTC.